The clone carrying this T cell receptor (beta chain) was seen at least ten times. The target antigen is unknown. This sample was included in a study of T-cell reconstitution after alpha-beta-depleted transplantation in children. Study results and caveats: Recipient T cells and thymic progenitors that survived gave rise to the high TCRbeta diversity observed at day 60 in some patients. Two months or so post-transplant, alpha-beta T cells reportedly derived from several hundred expanded graft clones. A year post-transplant, T-cell counts and diversity derived mostly from newly produced T cells.

CDR3 length equals 12 residues. Germline values: CDR1 ENHRY, CDR2 SYGVKD. The V gene lost 9 bases and the J gene lost 1 base, with 9 bases spanning the gap. The TCRbeta library incorporated unique molecular identifiers. MiXCR was run by TCRdb on the PCR reads, yielding one entry per CDR3 protein. The data contain 500,000 to 650,000 distinct CDR3 sequences, over 10% of them seen just once; the ten biggest clones take up around 15%. This TCR came from a female patient between 2 and 10 years old who had a stem cell transplant for aplastic anemia, so the T cells may come from the graft donor. This sequence joins TRBV10-3 and TRBJ2-5; a weak D match, TRBD2 (6 bases). This specimen was PBMCs, mostly from graft donor cells, taken 180 days after TCRalphabeta/CD19-depleted stem cell transplant. CDR3 bases: TGTGCCATTTCCGGGGGCCAAGAGACCCAGTACTTC. Translation gives CAISGGQETQYF.